This T cell receptor (beta chain) was recovered during a study of T cell responses to AZD1222 COVID-19 vaccine. The CDR3 length is 12 residues. The V end was cut by 4 bases, the J end by 8 bases, with 11 bases between. From germline, CDR1 is MDHEN and CDR2 SYDVKM. Assay: immunoSEQ multiplex PCR; the TCRdb copy retains only in-frame clones and omits some. The data show fewer than 120,000 clones, about four fifths seen once. The chain carries TRBV28 and TRBJ1-2; D uncertain. This sample comprised peripheral blood, obtained on day 0 of AZD1222 vaccination. This clonotype was obtained from an adult in good health. The chain's CDR3 is CASSSELWGYTF. CDR3 nucleotides: TGTGCCAGCAGTTCCGAACTCTGGGGCTACACCTTC.